This T cell receptor (beta chain) emerged from a study of cytotoxic CD8 clonotypes in ibrutinib-treated CLL. Remarks on this clone: Its antigen is unknown.

The CDR3 consists of 15 residues. Losses at the gene ends were 2 bases for V and 9 bases for J; bases not matched to a gene: 9. Looked up from germline, CDR1 is GTSNPN and CDR2 is SVGIG (reference sequence). With sequencing, the targeted depth ranged from 1 in 200,000 to 1 in 1 million T cells. Using immunoSEQ multiplex PCR, the repertoire was profiled, and TCRdb retains in-frame clones only, with some absent. The sample shows roughly 150,000 clones, around 80% of them seen only once. Study-wide points: Upon ibrutinib response clonality rose, and upon progression it fell back toward baseline.

Genomic DNA in a quantity of about 2 micrograms was derived from cryopreserved PBMCs for TCR beta libraries. The chain links TRBV30 to TRBJ1-6; 8 bases agree with TRBD1. The sequence was collected from a human donor with chronic lymphocytic leukemia. Sequences were derived from PBMCs, sampled after 24 months of ibrutinib treatment. The CDR3 region has the DNA TGTGCCTGGAGTTTCTCCCGGACAGGGCTTTCACCCCTCCACTTT. Residues: CAWSFSRTGLSPLHF.